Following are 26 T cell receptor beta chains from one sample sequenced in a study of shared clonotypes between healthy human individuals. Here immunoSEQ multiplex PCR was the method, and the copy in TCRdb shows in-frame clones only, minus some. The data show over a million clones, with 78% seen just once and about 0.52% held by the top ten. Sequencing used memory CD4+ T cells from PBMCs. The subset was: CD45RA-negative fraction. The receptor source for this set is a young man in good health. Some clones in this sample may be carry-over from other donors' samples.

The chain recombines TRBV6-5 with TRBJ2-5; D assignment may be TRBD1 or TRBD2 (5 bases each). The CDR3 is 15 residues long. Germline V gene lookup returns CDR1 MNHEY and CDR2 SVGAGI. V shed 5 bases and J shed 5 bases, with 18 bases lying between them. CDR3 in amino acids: CASSRRLGVAETQYF. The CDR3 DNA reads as TGTGCCAGCAGTCGACGGCTGGGGGTTGCGGAGACCCAGTACTTC.

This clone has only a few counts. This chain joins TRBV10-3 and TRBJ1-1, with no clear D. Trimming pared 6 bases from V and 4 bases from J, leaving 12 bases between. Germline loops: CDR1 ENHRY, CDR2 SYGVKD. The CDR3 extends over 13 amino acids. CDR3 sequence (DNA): TGTGCCATCAGCACGGAGCCGGGCACTGAAGCTTTCTTT. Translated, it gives CAISTEPGTEAFF.

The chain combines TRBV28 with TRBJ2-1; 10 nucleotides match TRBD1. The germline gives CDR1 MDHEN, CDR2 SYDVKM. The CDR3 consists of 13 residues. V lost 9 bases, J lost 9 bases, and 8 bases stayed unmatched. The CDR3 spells CASSPGQGSEQFF. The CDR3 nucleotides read TGTGCCAGTTCGCCGGGACAGGGGAGTGAGCAGTTCTTC.

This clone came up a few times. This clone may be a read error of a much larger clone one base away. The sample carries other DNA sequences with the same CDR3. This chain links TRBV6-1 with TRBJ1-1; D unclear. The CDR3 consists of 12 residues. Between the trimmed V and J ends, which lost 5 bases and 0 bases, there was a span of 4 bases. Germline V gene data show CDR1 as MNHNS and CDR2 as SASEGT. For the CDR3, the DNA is TGTGCCAGCAGTAGGCTGAACACTGAAGCTTTCTTT. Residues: CASSRLNTEAFF.

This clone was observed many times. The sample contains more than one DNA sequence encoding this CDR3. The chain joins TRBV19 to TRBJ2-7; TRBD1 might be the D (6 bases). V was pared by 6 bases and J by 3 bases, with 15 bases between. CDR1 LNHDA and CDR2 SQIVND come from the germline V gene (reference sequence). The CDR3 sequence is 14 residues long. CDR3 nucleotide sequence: TGTGCCAGTAGCCCTCCGGGACACATCTACGAGCAGTACTTC. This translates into CASSPPGHIYEQYF.

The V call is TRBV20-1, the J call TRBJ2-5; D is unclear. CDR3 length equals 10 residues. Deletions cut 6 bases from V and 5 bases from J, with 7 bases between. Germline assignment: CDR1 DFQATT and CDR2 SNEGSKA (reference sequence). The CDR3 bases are TGCAGTGCCCCACAGGAGACCCAGTACTTC. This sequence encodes CSAPQETQYF.

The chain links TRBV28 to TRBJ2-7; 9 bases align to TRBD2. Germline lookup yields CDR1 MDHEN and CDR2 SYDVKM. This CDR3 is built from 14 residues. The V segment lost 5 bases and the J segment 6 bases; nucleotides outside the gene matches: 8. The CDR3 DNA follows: TGTGCCAGCAGTCTCGGGACTAGCCGTCGCGAGCAGTACTTC. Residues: CASSLGTSRREQYF.

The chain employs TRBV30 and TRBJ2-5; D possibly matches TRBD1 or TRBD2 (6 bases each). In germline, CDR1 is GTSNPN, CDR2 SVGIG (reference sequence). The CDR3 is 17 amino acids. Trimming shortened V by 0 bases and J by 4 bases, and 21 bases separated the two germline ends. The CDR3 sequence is CAWSVQLGGLRTETQYF. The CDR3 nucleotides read TGTGCCTGGAGTGTACAGTTGGGGGGCCTTAGAACAGAGACCCAGTACTTC.

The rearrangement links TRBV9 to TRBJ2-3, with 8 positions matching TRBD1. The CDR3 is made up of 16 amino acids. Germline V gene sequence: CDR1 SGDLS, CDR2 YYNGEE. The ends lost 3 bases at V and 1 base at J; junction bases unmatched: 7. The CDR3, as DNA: TGTGCCAGCAGCGCGAGACCAGGGGGCGGCACAGATACGCAGTATTTT. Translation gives CASSARPGGGTDTQYF.

The CDR3 loop reads CASSLVGGRENEQFF. Written as DNA, the CDR3 is TGCGCCAGCAGCTTGGTCGGCGGGAGGGAGAATGAGCAGTTCTTC. The genes are TRBV5-1 and TRBJ2-1; 9 bases map to TRBD2. CDR1 SGHRS and CDR2 YFSETQ come from the germline V gene. Germline trimming cut 0 bases from V and 7 bases from J; bases unmatched to any gene: 5. This CDR3 contains 15 residues. Full variable domain (missing parts from reference TRBV5-1 and TRBJ2-1): KAGVTQTPRYLIKTRGQQVTLSCSPISGHRSVSWYQQTPGQGLQFLFEYFSETQRNKGNFPGRFSGRQFSNSRSEMNVSTLELGDSALYLCASSLVGGRENEQFFGPGTRLTVL.

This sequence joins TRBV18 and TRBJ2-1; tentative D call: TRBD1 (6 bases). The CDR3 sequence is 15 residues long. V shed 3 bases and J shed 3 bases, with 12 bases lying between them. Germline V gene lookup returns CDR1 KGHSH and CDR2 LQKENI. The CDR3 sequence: CASSPPTGFYNEQFF. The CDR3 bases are TGTGCCAGCTCACCGCCTACAGGGTTCTACAATGAGCAGTTCTTC.

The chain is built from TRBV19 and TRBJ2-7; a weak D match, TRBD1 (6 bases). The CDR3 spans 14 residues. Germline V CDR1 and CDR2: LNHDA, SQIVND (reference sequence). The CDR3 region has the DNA TGTGCTTGTTCACGACTGGGACAAAACTACGAGCAGTACTTC. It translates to CACSRLGQNYEQYF. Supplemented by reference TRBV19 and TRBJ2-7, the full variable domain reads DGGITQSPKYLFRKEGQNVTLSCEQNLNHDAMYWYRQDPGQGLRLIYYSQIVNDFQKGDIAEGYSVSREKKESFPLTVTSAQKNPTAFYLCACSRLGQNYEQYFGPGTRLTVT.

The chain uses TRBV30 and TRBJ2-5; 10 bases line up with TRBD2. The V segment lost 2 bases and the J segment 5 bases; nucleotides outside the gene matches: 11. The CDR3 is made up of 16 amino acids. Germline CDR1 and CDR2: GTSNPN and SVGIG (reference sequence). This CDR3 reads CAWSLRRSGRGETQYF. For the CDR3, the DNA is TGTGCCTGGAGTTTGAGGCGGAGCGGGAGGGGCGAGACCCAGTACTTC.

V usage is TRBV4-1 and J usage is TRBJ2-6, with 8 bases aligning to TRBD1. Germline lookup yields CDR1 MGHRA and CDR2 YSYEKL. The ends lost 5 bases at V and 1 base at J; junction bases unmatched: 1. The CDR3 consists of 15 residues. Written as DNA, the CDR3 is TGCGCCAGCAGCTACAGGGGGTCTGGGGCCAACGTCCTGACTTTC. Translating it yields CASSYRGSGANVLTF.

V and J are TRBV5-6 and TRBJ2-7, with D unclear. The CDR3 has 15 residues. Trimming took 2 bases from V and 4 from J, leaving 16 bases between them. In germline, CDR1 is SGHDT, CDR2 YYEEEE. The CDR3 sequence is CASSLYPPDTYEQYF. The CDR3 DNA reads TGTGCCAGCAGCTTATACCCCCCGGATACGTACGAGCAGTACTTC.

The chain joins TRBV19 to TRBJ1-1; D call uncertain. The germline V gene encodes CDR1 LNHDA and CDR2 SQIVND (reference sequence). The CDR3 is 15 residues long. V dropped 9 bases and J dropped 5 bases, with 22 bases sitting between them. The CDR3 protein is CASRLGVRAGTEAFF. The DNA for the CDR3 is TGTGCCAGCAGACTCGGGGTCCGGGCGGGGACTGAAGCTTTCTTT.

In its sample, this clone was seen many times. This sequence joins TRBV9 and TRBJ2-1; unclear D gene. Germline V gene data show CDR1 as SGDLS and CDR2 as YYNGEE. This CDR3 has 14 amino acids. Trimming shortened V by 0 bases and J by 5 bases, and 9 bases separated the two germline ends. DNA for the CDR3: TGTGCCAGCAGCGTAGGCGTAGAGAACAATGAGCAGTTCTTC. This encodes CASSVGVENNEQFF.

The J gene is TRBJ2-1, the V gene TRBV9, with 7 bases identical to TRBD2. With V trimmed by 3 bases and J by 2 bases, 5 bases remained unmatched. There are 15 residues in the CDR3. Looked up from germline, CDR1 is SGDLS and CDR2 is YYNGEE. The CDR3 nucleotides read TGTGCCAGCAGCGGGGCGGGAGTGACCTACAATGAGCAGTTCTTC. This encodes CASSGAGVTYNEQFF.

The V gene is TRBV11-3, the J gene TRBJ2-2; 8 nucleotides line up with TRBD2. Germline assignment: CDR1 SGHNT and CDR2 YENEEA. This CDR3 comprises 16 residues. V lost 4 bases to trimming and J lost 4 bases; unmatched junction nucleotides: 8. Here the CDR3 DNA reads TGTGCCAGCAGCTCTAAGACTAGCGTAAGCACCGGGGAGCTGTTTTTT. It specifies CASSSKTSVSTGELFF.

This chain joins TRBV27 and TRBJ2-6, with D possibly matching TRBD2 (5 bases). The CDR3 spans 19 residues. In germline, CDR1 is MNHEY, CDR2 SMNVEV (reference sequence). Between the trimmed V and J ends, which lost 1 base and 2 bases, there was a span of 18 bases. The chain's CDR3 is CASSLFSTDSAAGANVLTF. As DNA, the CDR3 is TGTGCCAGCAGTTTATTTTCGACGGACTCTGCTGCTGGGGCCAACGTCCTGACTTTC.

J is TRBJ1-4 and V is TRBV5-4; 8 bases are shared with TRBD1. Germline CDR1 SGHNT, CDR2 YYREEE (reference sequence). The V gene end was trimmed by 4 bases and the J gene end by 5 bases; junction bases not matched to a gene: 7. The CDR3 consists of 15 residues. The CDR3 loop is CASSDRGRENEKLFF. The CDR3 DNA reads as TGTGCCAGCAGCGACAGGGGTAGGGAGAATGAAAAACTGTTTTTT.

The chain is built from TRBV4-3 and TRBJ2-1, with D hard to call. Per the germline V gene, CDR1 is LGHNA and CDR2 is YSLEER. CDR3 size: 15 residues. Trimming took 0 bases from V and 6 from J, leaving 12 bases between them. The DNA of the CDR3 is TGCGCCAGCAGCCAAGATTTCGGGCTCCGCAATGAGCAGTTCTTC. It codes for CASSQDFGLRNEQFF.

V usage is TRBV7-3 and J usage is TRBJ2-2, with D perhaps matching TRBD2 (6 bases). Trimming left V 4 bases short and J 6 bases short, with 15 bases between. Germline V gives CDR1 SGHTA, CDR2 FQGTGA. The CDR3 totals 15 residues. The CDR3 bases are TGTGCCAGCAGCTCGCTGGGGCGGGACGCCGGGGAGCTGTTTTTT. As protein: CASSSLGRDAGELFF.

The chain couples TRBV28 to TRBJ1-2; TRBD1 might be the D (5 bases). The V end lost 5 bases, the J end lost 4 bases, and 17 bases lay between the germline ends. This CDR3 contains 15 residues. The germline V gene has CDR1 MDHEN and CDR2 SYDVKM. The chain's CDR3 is CASSHPSRAFYGYTF. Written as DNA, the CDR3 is TGTGCCAGCAGTCACCCCTCCAGGGCCTTCTATGGCTACACCTTC.

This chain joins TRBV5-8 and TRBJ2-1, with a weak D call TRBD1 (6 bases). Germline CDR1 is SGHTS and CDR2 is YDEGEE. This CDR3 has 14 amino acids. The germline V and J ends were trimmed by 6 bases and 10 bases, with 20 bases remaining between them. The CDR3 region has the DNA TGTGCCAGCACCTTACCGGGACCCCAGGGGGAGCAGTTCTTC. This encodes CASTLPGPQGEQFF.

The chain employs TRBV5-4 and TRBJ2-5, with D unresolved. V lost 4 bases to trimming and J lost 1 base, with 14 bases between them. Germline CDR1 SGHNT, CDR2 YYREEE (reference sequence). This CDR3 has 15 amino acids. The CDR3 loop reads CASSLLGRSQETQYF. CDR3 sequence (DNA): TGTGCCAGCAGCCTCCTCGGCCGGAGCCAAGAGACCCAGTACTTC.